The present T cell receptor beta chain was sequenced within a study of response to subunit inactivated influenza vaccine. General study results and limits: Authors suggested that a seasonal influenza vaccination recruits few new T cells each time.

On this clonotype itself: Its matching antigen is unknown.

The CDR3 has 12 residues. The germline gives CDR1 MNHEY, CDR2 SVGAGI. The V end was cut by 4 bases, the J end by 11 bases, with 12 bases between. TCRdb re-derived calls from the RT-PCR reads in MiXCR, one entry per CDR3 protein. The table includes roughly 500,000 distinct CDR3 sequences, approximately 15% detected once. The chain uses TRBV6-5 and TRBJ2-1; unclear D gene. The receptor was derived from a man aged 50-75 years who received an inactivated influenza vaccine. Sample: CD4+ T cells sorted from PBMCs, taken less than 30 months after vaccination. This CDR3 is CASSSPLGKQFF. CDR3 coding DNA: TGTGCCAGCAGTTCCCCCCTTGGCAAGCAGTTCTTC.